This T cell receptor beta chain came from a study of blood T cells in healthy people across ages. Sample-barcoded 5' priming and a J-beta primer mix drove a second PCR of about 6 to 12 cycles. TCRdb fed the 5' RACE reads into MiXCR, producing one record per CDR3 protein. The sample records 2 million or so distinct CDR3 sequences, roughly 50% being singletons. V gave up 4 bases and J gave up 3 bases; unmatched junction bases: 6. CDR3 size: 14 residues. Per the germline V gene, CDR1 is SGDLS and CDR2 is YYNGEE. In its sample, this clonotype was seen once. The TCR comes from a woman aged 40 to 50 in good health. Sequencing was performed on blood. The V and J genes are TRBV9 and TRBJ1-2; 7 nucleotides match TRBD1. The CDR3 loop reads CASSYQTGDYGYTF. In DNA, the CDR3 is TGTGCCAGCAGCTACCAAACAGGGGACTATGGCTACACCTTC.